This TCR beta chain was retrieved from a study of cytomegalovirus exposure and HLA in healthy donors. General study results and limits: Judged likely to be a sequencing artifact was a cluster of highly shared sequence variants. According to a later analysis, most TCR beta chains associated with CMV appeared HLA-restricted. TCR beta V- and J-gene trimming was later associated with a missense DCLRE1C variant.

The germline CDR1 and CDR2 sequences are GTSNPN and SVGIG (reference sequence). Deletions cut 6 bases from V and 8 bases from J, with 16 bases between. The CDR3 has 12 amino acids. This PCR relied on a set of 60 Vbeta primers and 13 Jbeta primers. TCRdb's copy holds only in-frame clones and misses some; the assay was immunoSEQ multiplex PCR. In the table there are some 99,000 clones, 73% of which are singletons. Donors were ostensibly healthy at sampling, although undocumented immune exposures were probable. With regard to this clone: The antigen remains unidentified.

The sequence came from a man in his forties in good health and CMV-seronegative. Source material: PBMCs. The chain combines TRBV30 with TRBJ1-1; D gene ambiguous. In DNA form, the CDR3 reads TGTGCCTGCTCTCAGGCGAGTGGGGAAGCTTTCTTT. Translating it yields CACSQASGEAFF.